The subject of this entry is one T cell receptor beta chain. Per sample, around 92,000 TCR templates underwent assay. Assay: immunoSEQ multiplex PCR; the TCRdb copy retains only in-frame clones and omits some. The sample shows about 26,000 clones, roughly 88% of them seen only once. This specimen belongs to a study of siplizumab effects on memory and regulatory T cells. This CDR3 is built from 13 residues. CDR1 SNHLY and CDR2 FYNNEI come from the germline V gene. Trimming took 7 bases from V and 6 from J, leaving 16 bases between them. The chain recombines TRBV2 with TRBJ2-7, with D perhaps TRBD1 (6 bases). The sequenced sample consisted of memory CD4+ T cells sorted from blood. The sequence derives from a human donor in good health. The CDR3 loop reads CASNGLRGIEQYF. The CDR3 DNA reads TGTGCCAGCAATGGTTTGAGGGGGATCGAGCAGTACTTC.